Below, one TCR beta chain is given with its context. This clonotype was seen at least ten times. Its antigen is not yet known. No base quality information exists; no much larger clone differs at one position. This sample is drawn from a study of T cell repertoires in cytomegalovirus infection (dated by TCRdb to between 2018 and 2021). Some background on the complete study: Donor HLA type was relevant to the analysis, because carriage of CMV infection together with the matching HLA type was indicated by public TCR beta signatures.

General findings and caveats noted by the study authors: In both this cohort and an independent roughly 350-donor cohort, the cumulative frequency of public TCR beta family members distinguished carriers of CMV infection plus the relevant HLA type. In the ex vivo response, HLA-C-restricted CMV-specific TCR beta clonotypes were dominant, and in two of eight donors the single most frequent clonotype came from this HLA-C-restricted group.

CDR3 length: 15 amino acids, cysteine to phenylalanine. Only the CDR3 region is kept as DNA, spanning 45 bases read in frame from base 1. From a lookup of the germline V gene, CDR1 and CDR2 are MDHEN and SYDVKM. V loses 3 bases, J loses 4 bases, and the germline ends lie 15 bases apart. Sequenced using an Illumina HiSeq 1500. TCRdb redid the processing of the public reads, applying fastp at Q25 and MiXCR, and retained in-frame beta chains. Every entry covers one CDR3 protein and lists the most common genes and DNA from its rows. This sample lists approximately 260,000 distinct CDR3 sequences; approximately 17% were detected once. In total, the top ten clones hold less than 50% of the sample.

Recombination linked TRBV28 to TRBJ1-1; the D gene is unclear. This sequence originates from a human donor in good health (CMV status not recorded). Some clones in this sample may be carry-over from other donors' samples. The sample comprised CD8+ T cells from PBMCs. The CDR3 in this case is CASSFRGPLPTEAFF. The DNA reads TGTGCCAGCAGTTTCCGCGGACCCCTACCCACTGAAGCTTTCTTT.